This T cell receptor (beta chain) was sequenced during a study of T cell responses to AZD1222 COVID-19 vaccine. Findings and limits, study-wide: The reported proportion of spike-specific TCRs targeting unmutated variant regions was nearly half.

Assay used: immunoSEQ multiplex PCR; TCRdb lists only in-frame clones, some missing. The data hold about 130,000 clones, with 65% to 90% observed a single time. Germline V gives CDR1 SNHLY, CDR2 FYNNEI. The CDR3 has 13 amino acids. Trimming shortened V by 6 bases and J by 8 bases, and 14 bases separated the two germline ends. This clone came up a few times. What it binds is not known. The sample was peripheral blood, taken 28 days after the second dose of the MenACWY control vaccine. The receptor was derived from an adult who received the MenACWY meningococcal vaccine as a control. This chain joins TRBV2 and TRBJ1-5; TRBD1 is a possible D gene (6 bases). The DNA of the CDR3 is TGTGCCAGCAGCGCTCTATACAGGGAGCCCCAGCATTTT. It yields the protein CASSALYREPQHF. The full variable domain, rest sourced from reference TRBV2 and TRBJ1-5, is EPEVTQTPSHQVTQMGQEVILRCVPISNHLYFYWYRQILGQKVEFLVSFYNNEISEKSEIFDDQFSVERPDGSNFTLKIRSTKLEDSAMYFCASSALYREPQHFGDGTRLSIL.